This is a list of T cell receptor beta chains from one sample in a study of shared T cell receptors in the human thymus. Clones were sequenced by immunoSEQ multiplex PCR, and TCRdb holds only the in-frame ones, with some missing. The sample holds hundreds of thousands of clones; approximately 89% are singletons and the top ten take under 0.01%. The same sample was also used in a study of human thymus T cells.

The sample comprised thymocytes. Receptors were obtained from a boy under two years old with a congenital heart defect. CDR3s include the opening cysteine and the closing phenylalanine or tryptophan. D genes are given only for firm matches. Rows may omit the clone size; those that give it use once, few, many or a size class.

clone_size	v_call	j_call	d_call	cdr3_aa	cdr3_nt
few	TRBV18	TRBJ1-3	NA	CASSTNRANSGNTIYF	TGTGCCAGCTCAACGAACAGGGCCAACTCTGGAAACACCATATATTTT
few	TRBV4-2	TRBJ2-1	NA	CASSQHNRDHSYNEQFF	TGTGCCAGCAGCCAACACAACAGGGACCACTCCTACAATGAGCAGTTCTTC
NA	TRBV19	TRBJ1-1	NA	CASSDTGKPNTEAFF	TGTGCCAGTAGTGATACAGGGAAACCTAACACTGAAGCTTTCTTT
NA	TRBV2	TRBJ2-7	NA	CASSEIPPAGRRAEQYF	TGTGCCAGCAGTGAAATCCCCCCGGCTGGCCGAAGAGCGGAGCAGTACTTC
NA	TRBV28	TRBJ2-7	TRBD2	CASSLVGLAGEGGHEQYF	TGTGCCAGCAGTTTAGTGGGACTAGCGGGAGAGGGCGGGCACGAGCAGTACTTC
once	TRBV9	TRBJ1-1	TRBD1	CASSAGQPNTEAFF	TGTGCCAGCAGCGCGGGACAGCCGAACACTGAAGCTTTCTTT
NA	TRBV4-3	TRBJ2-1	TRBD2	CASSRFKRLAGEASYNEQFF	TGCGCCAGCAGCCGATTCAAGCGACTAGCGGGAGAGGCTAGCTACAATGAGCAGTTCTTC
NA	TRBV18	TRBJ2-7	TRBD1	CASSPSGATGSYEQYF	TGTGCCAGCTCACCATCAGGTGCGACAGGGAGCTACGAGCAGTACTTC
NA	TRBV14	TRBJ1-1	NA	CASSPRGFPRTEAFF	TGTGCCAGCAGCCCTAGAGGATTCCCAAGAACTGAAGCTTTCTTT
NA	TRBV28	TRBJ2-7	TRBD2	CASSNRAGTSVFSYEQYF	TGTGCCAGCAGCAACAGGGCCGGGACTAGCGTCTTCTCCTACGAGCAGTACTTC
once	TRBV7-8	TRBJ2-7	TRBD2	CASSFQTGTTYEQYF	TGTGCCAGCAGCTTCCAAACCGGGACTACCTACGAGCAGTACTTC
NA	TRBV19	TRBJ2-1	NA	CASSPLGNEQFF	TGTGCCAGTAGTCCACTAGGGAATGAGCAGTTCTTC
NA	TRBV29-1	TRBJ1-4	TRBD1	CSVTSGTGVEKLFF	TGCAGCGTTACCTCCGGGACAGGGGTTGAAAAACTGTTTTTT
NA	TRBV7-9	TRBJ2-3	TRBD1	CASSFPPGQGPTDTQYF	TGTGCCAGCAGCTTCCCGCCGGGACAGGGGCCGACAGATACGCAGTATTTT
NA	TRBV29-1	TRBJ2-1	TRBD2	CSVGLAPPNSYNEQFF	TGCAGCGTTGGACTAGCCCCCCCTAACTCCTACAATGAGCAGTTCTTC
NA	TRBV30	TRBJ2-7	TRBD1	CACGAYYRGIYEQYF	TGTGCCTGCGGAGCATACTACAGGGGGATCTACGAGCAGTACTTC
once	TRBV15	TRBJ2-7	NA	CATSRALLRGVHEQYF	TGTGCCACCAGCAGAGCACTACTCAGGGGCGTCCACGAGCAGTACTTC
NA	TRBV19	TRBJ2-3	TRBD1	CASSIRTGQGTDTQYF	TGTGCCAGTAGTATTCGGACAGGACAAGGCACAGATACGCAGTATTTT